The 16 T cell receptor beta chains below come from one sample, sequenced in a study of blood T cell repertoires in COVID-19. This table comes from immunoSEQ multiplex PCR, and its TCRdb copy is limited to in-frame clones, with some not included. The sample includes a few hundred thousand clones, around 84% seen only once; the top ten take 5% to 6.5%. Specimen: peripheral blood. These TCRs come from a woman aged 60-75 years who had recovered from COVID-19.

This chain joins TRBV5-1 and TRBJ2-7, with D unresolved. Germline values: CDR1 SGHRS, CDR2 YFSETQ. The CDR3 has 14 amino acids. The V gene lost 0 bases and the J gene lost 0 bases, with 7 bases spanning the gap. CDR3 sequence: CASSLVASSYEQYF. The CDR3 DNA is TGCGCCAGCAGCTTGGTAGCCAGCTCCTACGAGCAGTACTTC.

V usage is TRBV7-2 and J usage is TRBJ1-2, with 10 bases that match TRBD1. The CDR3 contains 15 residues. Germline V CDR1 and CDR2: SGHTA, FQGNSA. The J segment lost 11 bases and the V segment lost 5 bases, leaving 14 bases of the junction unmatched. The CDR3 sequence: CASSPTTGTGDPYTF. CDR3 nucleotides: TGTGCCAGCAGCCCGACCACCGGGACAGGGGACCCTTACACCTTC.

This sequence joins TRBV18 and TRBJ1-1, with 8 bases lining up with TRBD1. Per the germline V gene, CDR1 is KGHSH and CDR2 is LQKENI. J lost 0 bases, V lost 6 bases, and 12 bases had no gene match. The CDR3 totals 17 residues. CDR3: CASSRGQGHGMNTEAFF. CDR3 nucleotides: TGTGCCAGCTCCCGAGGACAGGGACACGGTATGAACACTGAAGCTTTCTTT.

This clone was observed a single time. This chain uses TRBV2 with TRBJ1-5; no clear D gene. With 6 bases removed from V and 10 bases from J, the gap between germline ends came to 13 bases. This CDR3 has 12 residues. Germline V gene lookup returns CDR1 SNHLY and CDR2 FYNNEI. In DNA form, the CDR3 reads TGTGCCAGCAGACTAGGGAGTTCTCCCCAGCATTTT. Translating it yields CASRLGSSPQHF.

The chain joins TRBV30 to TRBJ2-3, with 8 bases matching TRBD2. The CDR3 loop spans 14 amino acids. Trimming removed 4 bases from V and 3 bases from J; junction bases left unmatched: 6. Germline CDR1 is GTSNPN and CDR2 is SVGIG (reference sequence). Written as DNA, the CDR3 is TGTGCCTGGATCCCCAGCGGGGGAACAGATACGCAGTATTTT. It specifies CAWIPSGGTDTQYF.

The V call is TRBV4-2, the J call TRBJ2-7, with 8 positions matching TRBD1. CDR1 is LGHNA and CDR2 is YNFKEQ in the germline V gene. Trimming cost V 3 bases and J 2 bases; bases outside gene matches: 6. The CDR3 is 15 amino acids. The DNA of the CDR3 is TGTGCCAGCAGCCAGGGGACAGGAAAAACCTACGAGCAGTACTTC. Residues: CASSQGTGKTYEQYF.

V usage is TRBV5-1 and J usage is TRBJ2-1, with TRBD2 matching over 14 bases. V was pared by 3 bases and J by 5 bases, with 1 base of the junction left unmatched. The germline CDR1 and CDR2 sequences are SGHRS and YFSETQ. The CDR3 length is 15 residues. CDR3 sequence reads: CASSWTSGGNNEQFF. Here the CDR3 DNA reads TGCGCCAGCAGCTGGACTAGCGGGGGGAACAATGAGCAGTTCTTC.

The rearrangement joins TRBV7-2 to TRBJ1-2; TRBD1 is a possible D gene (5 bases). V lost 3 bases and J 3 bases, leaving 11 bases between the germline ends. The germline V gene has CDR1 SGHTA and CDR2 FQGNSA. The CDR3 has 14 amino acids. The CDR3 bases are TGTGCCAGCAGCTTGGCAGGGCCCGACTATGGCTACACCTTC. Its translation: CASSLAGPDYGYTF. The full variable domain, in which reference TRBV7-2 and TRBJ1-2 provide the parts outside the CDR3, is GAGVSQSPSNKVTEKGKDVELRCDPISGHTALYWYRQSLGQGLEFLIYFQGNSAPDKSGLPSDRFSAERTGGSVSTLTIQRTQQEDSAVYLCASSLAGPDYGYTFGSGTRLTVV.

V usage is TRBV18 and J usage is TRBJ2-7, with TRBD1 as a possible D gene (6 bases). The length of the CDR3 is 15 residues. Germline lookup yields CDR1 KGHSH and CDR2 LQKENI. Trimming took 2 bases from V and 2 from J, leaving 13 bases between them. DNA of the CDR3: TGTGCCAGCTCACCAGTAGGACAGAAAACCTACGAGCAGTACTTC. Translating gives CASSPVGQKTYEQYF.

This chain uses TRBV27 with TRBJ2-3, with TRBD1 matching 8 bases. The germline gives CDR1 MNHEY, CDR2 SMNVEV (reference sequence). The CDR3 runs 12 residues. Losses at the gene ends were 9 bases for V and 3 bases for J; bases not matched to a gene: 2. The CDR3 sequence is CARTGETDTQYF. In DNA form, the CDR3 reads TGTGCCAGGACAGGGGAGACAGATACGCAGTATTTT.

This chain links TRBV27 with TRBJ2-1, with 8 nucleotides matching TRBD2. Unmatched junction bases numbered 7, after V lost 8 bases and J lost 4 bases. The germline gives CDR1 MNHEY, CDR2 SMNVEV (reference sequence). CDR3 size: 14 residues. The CDR3 reads CASRSGGRYNEQFF. The CDR3 coding sequence is TGTGCCAGCCGAAGCGGGGGCCGTTACAATGAGCAGTTCTTC.

This chain joins TRBV5-6 and TRBJ1-2, with D tentatively TRBD1 (5 bases). The V and J ends lost 1 base and 7 bases respectively, with 8 bases between them. From germline, CDR1 is SGHDT and CDR2 YYEEEE. The CDR3 has 12 amino acids. The CDR3 nucleotides read TGTGCCAGCAGCTTGTGGGGGGTTGGCTACACCTTC. Residues: CASSLWGVGYTF.

This chain uses TRBV10-2 with TRBJ2-1, with TRBD2 identical over 10 bases. Unmatched junction bases numbered 7, after V lost 5 bases and J lost 6 bases. This CDR3 comprises 15 residues. CDR1 and CDR2 from the germline V gene are WSHSY and SAAADI. The CDR3 DNA sequence: TGCGCCAGCAGTACCTCGGGACTAGCGATCAATGAGCAGTTCTTC. Residues: CASSTSGLAINEQFF.

The rearrangement uses TRBV18 and TRBJ1-1; TRBD1 matches 11 bases. V was clipped by 2 bases and J by 5 bases; unmatched bases: 7. Germline values: CDR1 KGHSH, CDR2 LQKENI. This CDR3 contains 16 residues. CDR3 bases: TGTGCCAGCTCACCAAGAGGACAGGGGGCAGGGACTGAAGCTTTCTTT. It yields the protein CASSPRGQGAGTEAFF.

J is TRBJ2-1 and V is TRBV19, with D possibly matching TRBD1 (6 bases). V was trimmed by 6 bases and J by 5 bases, leaving 17 bases between them. The CDR3 has 15 amino acids. CDR1 and CDR2 (germline): LNHDA, SQIVND (reference sequence). CDR3 sequence reads: CASSIRRDTDNEQFF. The CDR3 region has the DNA TGTGCCAGTAGCATACGCCGGGACACCGACAATGAGCAGTTCTTC.

This clone appeared once. The chain joins TRBV19 to TRBJ1-4; 12 positions match TRBD1. The germline gives CDR1 LNHDA, CDR2 SQIVND (reference sequence). CDR3 length equals 18 residues. V lost 3 bases and J lost 7; bases outside the gene matches: 12. The CDR3 DNA reads as TGTGCCAGTAGTATGGTAGGGACAGGGGGCCGGTTTTTTGAAAAACTGTTTTTT. Translating gives CASSMVGTGGRFFEKLFF.